The 27 T cell receptor beta chains given below trace back to one sample, sequenced in a study of post-analysis software for immune sequencing data. Which antigens these TCRs recognize remains unknown. Study findings and constraints: Relative to controls, patients had several TRBV segments at higher frequency, with TRBV5-6, TRBV5-1 and TRBV20-1 among these.

Unique molecular identifiers had been added to the TCR beta cDNA libraries. TCRdb re-analysed the PCR reads in MiXCR, keeping a single row per CDR3 protein. This repertoire shows about 570,000 distinct CDR3 sequences, around 31% found once; its top ten account for approximately 5.4%. Source material: blood. All receptors come from a girl aged 2 to 17 with multiple sclerosis.

V usage is TRBV5-1 and J usage is TRBJ2-7, with 13 bases fitting TRBD2. Germline trimming cut 1 base from V and 5 bases from J; bases unmatched to any gene: 3. CDR3 length equals 15 residues. Per germline, CDR1 SGHRS and CDR2 YFSETQ. The CDR3 DNA reads TGCGCCAGCAGCTTGACTAGCGGGGGGGCCCACGAGCAGTACTTC. This translates into CASSLTSGGAHEQYF.

This chain connects TRBV4-1 to TRBJ2-1; TRBD2 agrees at 12 bases. Germline V CDR1 and CDR2: MGHRA, YSYEKL. The CDR3 contains 18 residues. The V segment lost 0 bases and the J segment 5 bases; nucleotides outside the gene matches: 8. The CDR3: CASSQEWGTSGRDNEQFF. CDR3 nucleotides: TGCGCCAGCAGCCAAGAGTGGGGGACTAGCGGGCGTGACAATGAGCAGTTCTTC.

CDR3 in DNA: TGTGCCAGCAGCTCAGCACCTTCCAATGAGCAGTTCTTC. It specifies CASSSAPSNEQFF. The V gene is TRBV11-2, the J gene TRBJ2-1; D remains ambiguous. The CDR3 has 13 amino acids. Trimming stripped 4 bases from V and 6 bases from J, with 10 bases between. Per the germline V gene, CDR1 is SGHAT and CDR2 is FQNNGV.

This clonotype was recorded a few times. The chain joins TRBV4-1 to TRBJ2-5; tentatively, D is TRBD1 or TRBD2 (7 bases each). The J call may be incorrect, as the DNA end agrees better with TRBJ2-7. Germline assignment: CDR1 MGHRA and CDR2 YSYEKL. The CDR3 is made up of 15 amino acids. The CDR3 DNA follows: TGCGCCAGCAGCCAAGAGGCAGGGGGGGTCTACGAGCAGTACTTC. Its translation: CASSQEAGGVYEQYF.

The rearrangement links TRBV20-1 to TRBJ2-3; weak D call: TRBD1 (6 bases). Trimming removed 3 bases at V and 2 bases at J, with 15 bases between. The germline V gene has CDR1 DFQATT and CDR2 SNEGSKA (reference sequence). The CDR3 is 15 residues long. The CDR3 loop reads CSARQGGQHTDTQYF. CDR3 sequence (DNA): TGCAGTGCTAGGCAAGGTGGACAGCACACAGATACGCAGTATTTT.

This clonotype was seen ten or more times. The chain recombines TRBV2 with TRBJ2-1, with 11 bases lining up with TRBD2. Germline V CDR1 and CDR2: SNHLY, FYNNEI. This CDR3 is 18 amino acids long. V lost 10 bases and J lost 3; bases outside the gene matches: 17. Here the CDR3 reads CAMLITPGLAEGYNEQFF. The CDR3, as DNA: TGTGCCATGCTGATAACTCCGGGACTAGCGGAAGGCTACAATGAGCAGTTCTTC.

The chain couples TRBV5-1 to TRBJ1-2, with TRBD1 matching over 9 bases. V lost 3 bases to trimming and J lost 3 bases; unmatched junction nucleotides: 9. The germline V gene encodes CDR1 SGHRS and CDR2 YFSETQ. The CDR3 consists of 16 residues. DNA of the CDR3: TGCGCCAGCAGCTCGACCGGGACAGGGTCACACTATGGCTACACCTTC. Protein: CASSSTGTGSHYGYTF.

This clonotype was seen at least ten times. This chain connects TRBV5-1 to TRBJ2-7; possible D gene TRBD2, 6 bases. The CDR3 contains 15 residues. Trimming removed 0 bases at V and 2 bases at J, with 12 bases between. Germline V lookup: CDR1 SGHRS, CDR2 YFSETQ. CDR3 sequence: CASSLGRGSTYEQYF. The CDR3 nucleotides read TGCGCCAGCAGCTTGGGGAGGGGCAGTACCTACGAGCAGTACTTC.

This rearrangement joins TRBV7-2 to TRBJ2-3; D gene ambiguous. Per the germline V gene, CDR1 is SGHTA and CDR2 is FQGNSA. Trimming pared 8 bases from V and 2 bases from J, leaving 17 bases between. This CDR3 is built from 15 residues. The CDR3 loop reads CASFSSFSPTDTQYF. CDR3 nucleotides: TGTGCCAGCTTTTCTAGTTTTTCTCCCACAGATACGCAGTATTTT.

This sequence joins TRBV27 and TRBJ2-1; D gene unclear. CDR3 length: 11 residues. Germline CDR1 MNHEY, CDR2 SMNVEV (reference sequence). The ends were cut back, 8 bases at V and 10 bases at J, with 12 bases in the middle. As DNA, the CDR3 is TGTGCCAGCGGAAACTCGCAGGAGCAGTTCTTC. Translating gives CASGNSQEQFF.

The V gene is TRBV2, the J gene TRBJ1-4; no clear D. Germline V gene lookup returns CDR1 SNHLY and CDR2 FYNNEI. CDR3 length: 16 residues. The V end was cut by 3 bases, the J end by 4 bases, with 15 bases between. Here the CDR3 reads CASSEPSGNYNEKLFF. CDR3 nucleotide sequence: TGTGCCAGCAGTGAGCCATCGGGGAACTATAATGAAAAACTGTTTTTT. The full variable domain, its missing parts supplied by reference TRBV2 and TRBJ1-4, is EPEVTQTPSHQVTQMGQEVILRCVPISNHLYFYWYRQILGQKVEFLVSFYNNEISEKSEIFDDQFSVERPDGSNFTLKIRSTKLEDSAMYFCASSEPSGNYNEKLFFGSGTQLSVL.

The chain joins TRBV7-9 to TRBJ2-5, with 9 bases matching TRBD1. Losses at the gene ends were 5 bases for V and 11 bases for J; bases not matched to a gene: 12. The germline V gene encodes CDR1 SEHNR and CDR2 FQNEAQ (reference sequence). This CDR3 has 14 residues. CDR3 protein: CASSLSTGGREQYF. The DNA for the CDR3 is TGTGCCAGCAGCCTCTCGACAGGGGGAAGGGAGCAGTACTTC. The full variable domain, completed using reference TRBV7-9 and TRBJ2-5, is DTGVSQNPRHKITKRGQNVTFRCDPISEHNRLYWYRQTLGQGPEFLTYFQNEAQLEKSRLLSDRFSAERPKGSFSTLEIQRTEQGDSAMYLCASSLSTGGREQYFGPGTRLLVL.

This clonotype showed up just a few times. The chain has TRBV20-1 and TRBJ2-1; 7 nucleotides line up with TRBD1. J was trimmed by 4 bases and V by 0 bases; bases with no gene match: 3. CDR3 length: 14 residues. Germline-derived CDR1 and CDR2 are DFQATT and SNEGSKA (reference sequence). The CDR3 loop is CSARDRGWYNEQFF. The CDR3 DNA sequence: TGCAGTGCTAGAGACAGGGGGTGGTACAATGAGCAGTTCTTC.

The rearrangement joins TRBV12-3 or TRBV12-4 to TRBJ2-7; 7 nucleotides line up with TRBD2. The CDR3 is made up of 15 amino acids. The V gene end was trimmed by 10 bases and the J gene end by 1 base; junction bases not matched to a gene: 13. The CDR3 nucleotides are TGTGCCATCCGTAAGGAGGGAGGGAATTCCTACGAGCAGTACTTC. This codes for CAIRKEGGNSYEQYF.

The chain couples TRBV28 to TRBJ1-2, with 7 bases matching TRBD1. The CDR3 has 13 residues. Germline values: CDR1 MDHEN, CDR2 SYDVKM. Unmatched junction bases numbered 9, after V lost 6 bases and J lost 8 bases. The CDR3 sequence: CASREMTGWGYTF. The CDR3 nucleotides read TGTGCCAGCAGGGAGATGACAGGGTGGGGCTACACCTTC.

The chain recombines TRBV12-3 or TRBV12-4 with TRBJ1-1, with a tentative D call TRBD1 (5 bases). V was shortened by 5 bases and J by 2 bases, with 9 bases between the two germline ends. This CDR3 comprises 13 residues. CDR3 in amino acids: CASSKQENTEAFF. Written as DNA, the CDR3 is TGTGCCAGCAGTAAACAGGAAAACACTGAAGCTTTCTTT.

This clonotype was seen a handful of times. The V call is TRBV9, the J call TRBJ2-5; D perhaps matches TRBD2 (5 bases). This CDR3 is built from 13 residues. From germline, CDR1 is SGDLS and CDR2 YYNGEE. The germline V and J ends were trimmed by 0 bases and 5 bases, with 8 bases remaining between them. The CDR3 DNA sequence: TGTGCCAGCAGCGTAGATACGGGGGAGACCCAGTACTTC. The encoded protein is CASSVDTGETQYF.

V gene TRBV5-1 combines with J gene TRBJ2-7; D remains ambiguous. V was clipped by 4 bases and J by 4 bases, with 21 bases between them. The CDR3 covers 16 residues. Germline assignment: CDR1 SGHRS and CDR2 YFSETQ. The CDR3 here is CASSPRRSPGIYEQYF. The CDR3 nucleotides read TGCGCCAGCAGCCCCCGACGGAGCCCTGGGATATACGAGCAGTACTTC.

This clonotype has only a few counts. The junction departs from germline at one end; a sequencing error may be responsible. The rearrangement links TRBV6-6 to TRBJ2-3; 9 bases map to TRBD2. Per the germline V gene, CDR1 is MNHNY and CDR2 is SVGAGI (reference sequence). This CDR3 spans 15 amino acids. The CDR3 reads CASSRRGGAPDAQYF. Written as DNA, the CDR3 is TGTGCCAGCAGTAGACGCGGGGGGGCTCCAGATGCGCAGTATTTT.

This clonotype was detected a few times. V and J are TRBV7-9 and TRBJ2-1, with TRBD2 matching over 7 bases. The CDR3 extends over 17 amino acids. The trim removed 1 base at V and 1 base at J, leaving 7 bases unmatched. CDR1 and CDR2 (germline): SEHNR, FQNEAQ (reference sequence). CDR3 sequence (DNA): TGTGCCAGCAGCTTAGAGAGACTAGCTTCTTCCTACAATGAGCAGTTCTTC. Translated, it gives CASSLERLASSYNEQFF. The full variable domain, with the rest looked up from reference TRBV7-9 and TRBJ2-1, is DTGVSQNPRHKITKRGQNVTFRCDPISEHNRLYWYRQTLGQGPEFLTYFQNEAQLEKSRLLSDRFSAERPKGSFSTLEIQRTEQGDSAMYLCASSLERLASSYNEQFFGPGTRLTVL.

The chain couples TRBV9 to TRBJ1-5; maybe TRBD1 (6 bases). The germline gives CDR1 SGDLS, CDR2 YYNGEE. V was pared by 2 bases and J by 6 bases, with 12 bases between. This CDR3 spans 14 amino acids. The CDR3 region has the DNA TGTGCCAGCAGCGTTTTGGACAGCCTTCAGCCCCAGCATTTT. It translates to CASSVLDSLQPQHF.

This clonotype turned up a few times. V usage is TRBV4-1 and J usage is TRBJ1-6; TRBD1 is a possible D gene (5 bases). V lost 0 bases and J 10 bases, leaving 16 bases between the germline ends. The length of the CDR3 is 16 residues. Germline V gene sequence: CDR1 MGHRA, CDR2 YSYEKL. CDR3 nucleotides: TGCGCCAGCAGCCAAGATCAAGGGCAGGGTCAGTCACCCCTCCACTTT. It specifies CASSQDQGQGQSPLHF.

Regarding this clonotype: Possible read error: a much larger clone is one base away. The chain links TRBV7-9 to TRBJ1-6; D not certain. The CDR3 contains 12 residues. CDR1 SEHNR and CDR2 FQNEAQ come from the germline V gene (reference sequence). The CDR3 is CASSLDNSPPHF. DNA of the CDR3: TGTGCCAGCAGCTTAGATAATTCACCCCCCCACTTT.

The gene calls are TRBV5-1 and TRBJ1-2; TRBD1 is a possible D gene (6 bases). With 1 base removed from V and 6 bases from J, the gap between germline ends came to 10 bases. Germline V lookup: CDR1 SGHRS, CDR2 YFSETQ. The CDR3 extends over 13 amino acids. CDR3 DNA: TGCGCCAGCAGCTTGCGGGCAGGGGATGGCTACACCTTC. Translation gives CASSLRAGDGYTF.

There are a few counts of this clonotype. V is TRBV25-1 and J is TRBJ2-1, with 11 bases lining up with TRBD2. Unmatched junction bases numbered 6, after V lost 9 bases and J lost 8 bases. The CDR3 is made up of 13 amino acids. Per germline, CDR1 MGHDK and CDR2 SYGVNS. Here the CDR3 reads CASSGGAVHEQFF. In nucleotides, the CDR3 is TGTGCCAGTAGCGGGGGGGCCGTCCATGAGCAGTTCTTC.

This clonotype was observed a few times. The chain combines TRBV11-2 with TRBJ2-3, with TRBD1 matching over 9 bases. Germline trimming cut 7 bases from V and 4 bases from J; bases unmatched to any gene: 12. The CDR3 runs 16 residues. The germline V gene has CDR1 SGHAT and CDR2 FQNNGV. CDR3 nucleotide sequence: TGTGCCAGCACCGCCGGGGGGACAGGGACCCCAGATACGCAGTATTTT. Encoded protein: CASTAGGTGTPDTQYF.

The V gene is TRBV20-1, the J gene TRBJ2-5, with TRBD2 matching 14 bases. Trimming removed 1 base from V and 3 bases from J; junction bases left unmatched: 4. Looked up from germline, CDR1 is DFQATT and CDR2 is SNEGSKA (reference sequence). The CDR3 runs 16 residues. The DNA of the CDR3 is TGCAGTGCTAGAGCGACTAGCGGGGGGGCCGAAGAGACCCAGTACTTC. It encodes CSARATSGGAEETQYF.